Included here is one TCR beta chain sequence, with context. This sample stems from a study of blood T cell repertoires in COVID-19. Study-level background: Italy, Spain and the United States were the sources of the convalescent and acute COVID-19 samples. Nucleic acid was either cDNA or gDNA, and it came from T cells, B-cell-depleted T cells, or PBMCs.

In the authors' methods: Cell counts per sample came from amplifying reference gene primers. Profiled with immunoSEQ multiplex PCR; TCRdb holds only in-frame clones, not every one. V and J calls and clone size come straight from that table; D and trimming were deduced from the DNA. The repertoire holds tens of thousands of clones, with around 88% as singletons. Germline-derived CDR1 and CDR2 are LNHNV and YYDKDF (reference sequence). The length of the CDR3 is 12 residues. The V and J ends lost 3 bases and 8 bases respectively, with 7 bases between them. V is TRBV15 and J is TRBJ1-4, with D possibly TRBD1 on 5 matching bases. The specimen sequenced was peripheral blood. This receptor was taken from a man between 65 and 85 years old with acute or convalescent COVID-19. The CDR3 DNA reads TGTGCCACCAGCAGTCAGGGCGAAAAACTGTTTTTT. This sequence encodes CATSSQGEKLFF.